The next 18 T cell receptor beta chains were all read from a single sample in a study of blood T cell repertoires in COVID-19. Method: immunoSEQ multiplex PCR; TCRdb's copy keeps in-frame clones and lacks some. The data contain a few hundred thousand clones, 86% of them singletons. The specimen sequenced was peripheral blood. These receptors were collected from a woman aged 50 to 65 with COVID-19, enrolled during active disease.

V gene TRBV10-3 combines with J gene TRBJ1-2; no reliable D call. Germline V lookup: CDR1 ENHRY, CDR2 SYGVKD. This CDR3 has 14 amino acids. Trimming stripped 1 base from V and 2 bases from J, with 8 bases between. CDR3 protein: CAISEFGSNYGYTF. Here the CDR3 DNA reads TGTGCCATCAGTGAGTTCGGGTCAAACTATGGCTACACCTTC.

The chain couples TRBV19 to TRBJ2-3; the D gene is possibly TRBD1 (6 bases). The CDR3 is 14 residues long. V was trimmed by 1 base and J by 5 bases, leaving 10 bases between them. Germline loops: CDR1 LNHDA, CDR2 SQIVND (reference sequence). The CDR3 bases are TGTGCCAGTAGTATAGCTAGGGACATAGATACGCAGTATTTT. Amino acid sequence: CASSIARDIDTQYF.

The chain carries TRBV5-1 and TRBJ2-6; 10 nucleotides align to TRBD1. V shed 4 bases and J 3 bases; nucleotides not matched to a gene: 4. CDR3 length equals 16 residues. The germline V gene encodes CDR1 SGHRS and CDR2 YFSETQ. As DNA, the CDR3 is TGCGCCAGCAGCCACGGGACAGGGGATGGGGCCAACGTCCTGACTTTC. This sequence encodes CASSHGTGDGANVLTF.

The chain carries TRBV28 and TRBJ1-1, with D perhaps TRBD1 (6 bases). This CDR3 region has 14 residues. Between the trimmed V and J ends, which lost 6 bases and 4 bases, there was a span of 15 bases. The germline V gene has CDR1 MDHEN and CDR2 SYDVKM. The CDR3: CASSFGRGGTEAFF. The CDR3 DNA is TGTGCCAGCAGCTTCGGGAGGGGGGGCACTGAAGCTTTCTTT.

The rearrangement links TRBV30 to TRBJ1-4, with TRBD1 matching 8 bases. The V gene end was trimmed by 5 bases and the J gene end by 1 base; junction bases not matched to a gene: 3. CDR1 is GTSNPN and CDR2 is SVGIG in the germline V gene (reference sequence). The CDR3 covers 14 residues. In nucleotides, the CDR3 is TGTGCCTGGGGACAGGGCCTAACTAATGAAAAACTGTTTTTT. Protein: CAWGQGLTNEKLFF.

The rearrangement joins TRBV12-3 or TRBV12-4 to TRBJ1-2; D call uncertain. Trimming cost V 2 bases and J 7 bases, with 11 bases left between them. The CDR3 spans 13 residues. CDR3 sequence (DNA): TGTGCCAGCAGTTTAAATCCCCCTTCTGGCTACACCTTC. This gives the protein CASSLNPPSGYTF.

The chain has TRBV5-1 and TRBJ2-7, with 8 bases matching TRBD1. Germline CDR1 SGHRS, CDR2 YFSETQ. V shed 4 bases, J shed 3 bases, and the junction held 9 bases outside the gene matches. This CDR3 spans 15 amino acids. In nucleotides, the CDR3 is TGCGCCAGCAGCCCTGCGGACAGGGTAGACTACGAGCAGTACTTC. Its protein is CASSPADRVDYEQYF.

This clone was picked up one time. This chain uses TRBV6-2 or TRBV6-3 with TRBJ2-1, with D possibly matching TRBD2 (6 bases). V lost 6 bases to trimming and J lost 10 bases, with 13 bases between them. CDR3 length equals 12 residues. The germline V gene encodes CDR1 MNHEY and CDR2 SVGEGT. CDR3 loop: CASSRGVGEQFF. The DNA of the CDR3 is TGTGCCAGCAGCCGCGGGGTAGGAGAGCAGTTCTTC.

This chain connects TRBV11-3 to TRBJ2-1, with TRBD1 matching over 8 bases. The germline V gene has CDR1 SGHNT and CDR2 YENEEA. This CDR3 has 16 amino acids. J was trimmed by 5 bases and V by 3 bases; bases with no gene match: 9. CDR3 bases: TGTGCCAGCAGCTTGGGGCACAGGGGGACCGACAATGAGCAGTTCTTC. Protein sequence: CASSLGHRGTDNEQFF. Drawing the rest from reference TRBV11-3 and TRBJ2-1, the complete variable domain is EAGVVQSPRYKIIEKKQPVAFWCNPISGHNTLYWYLQNLGQGPELLIRYENEEAVDDSQLPKDRFSAERLKGVDSTLKIQPAELGDSAVYLCASSLGHRGTDNEQFFGPGTRLTVL.

This clone has more than one count but fewer than ten. The chain combines TRBV15 with TRBJ1-3, with TRBD1 as a possible D gene (5 bases). With 8 bases removed from V and 7 bases from J, the gap between germline ends came to 18 bases. CDR3 length: 14 amino acids. Germline CDR1 LNHNV, CDR2 YYDKDF (reference sequence). As DNA, the CDR3 is TGTGCCACCTCACCGGCGGGCCGGGGGAACACCATATATTTT. It yields the protein CATSPAGRGNTIYF.

V is TRBV6-5 and J is TRBJ2-7; D is unresolved. Germline lookup yields CDR1 MNHEY and CDR2 SVGAGI. V was clipped by 6 bases and J by 6 bases, with 15 bases between them. This CDR3 contains 13 residues. CDR3 amino acids: CASRFRAGSEQYF. The CDR3, as DNA: TGTGCCAGCAGGTTTAGAGCCGGGTCCGAGCAGTACTTC.

The chain carries TRBV19 and TRBJ2-3, with 8 bases lining up with TRBD1. Germline loops: CDR1 LNHDA, CDR2 SQIVND (reference sequence). The junction had 4 bases not matched to a gene; V was cut back by 3 bases and J by 2 bases. This CDR3 comprises 15 residues. This CDR3 is CASSIGTGTTDTQYF. The CDR3 DNA follows: TGTGCCAGTAGTATCGGGACAGGTACCACAGATACGCAGTATTTT.

This chain links TRBV27 with TRBJ1-5; D is unclear. Trimming cost V 3 bases and J 3 bases, with 3 bases left between them. Germline V gives CDR1 MNHEY, CDR2 SMNVEV (reference sequence). This CDR3 region has 12 residues. CDR3 amino acids: CASSFHNQPQHF. For the CDR3, the DNA is TGTGCCAGCAGTTTCCACAATCAGCCCCAGCATTTT.

V is TRBV2 and J is TRBJ2-3; 8 bases map to TRBD2. The germline CDR1 and CDR2 sequences are SNHLY and FYNNEI. The CDR3 loop spans 17 amino acids. The V gene end was trimmed by 2 bases and the J gene end by 1 base; junction bases not matched to a gene: 8. The CDR3 sequence: CASSEFPSGGRTDTQYF. CDR3 nucleotides: TGTGCCAGCAGTGAATTTCCGAGCGGGGGCCGCACAGATACGCAGTATTTT.

CDR3 sequence reads: CASSDSHGEYQPQHF. The CDR3 nucleotides are TGTGCCAGCAGCGATTCCCACGGGGAGTATCAGCCCCAGCATTTT. V usage is TRBV6-5 and J usage is TRBJ1-5; D is unclear. The V end lost 6 bases, the J end lost 5 bases, and 17 bases lay between the germline ends. This CDR3 contains 15 residues. Germline assignment: CDR1 MNHEY and CDR2 SVGAGI.

The chain links TRBV7-2 to TRBJ2-7, with 10 bases identical to TRBD1. The CDR3 spans 16 residues. Germline loops: CDR1 SGHTA, CDR2 FQGNSA. The ends lost 7 bases at V and 5 bases at J; junction bases unmatched: 14. The CDR3 protein is CASNPPGQGFFHEQYV. The CDR3 DNA is TGTGCCAGCAACCCCCCGGGACAGGGGTTTTTCCACGAGCAGTACGTC.

This sequence joins TRBV30 and TRBJ2-1; 8 bases are a match to TRBD2. With V trimmed by 0 bases and J by 4 bases, 5 bases remained unmatched. This CDR3 region has 15 residues. Germline-derived CDR1 and CDR2 are GTSNPN and SVGIG (reference sequence). CDR3 amino acids: CAWSVRGGGYNEQFF. The CDR3 nucleotides are TGTGCCTGGAGTGTACGGGGCGGGGGGTACAATGAGCAGTTCTTC.

The chain is built from TRBV5-4 and TRBJ1-2; unclear D gene. Germline loops: CDR1 SGHNT, CDR2 YYREEE (reference sequence). There are 14 residues in the CDR3. Trimming left V 2 bases short and J 0 bases short, with 8 bases between. Here the CDR3 DNA reads TGTGCCAGCAGCTTAACGGGGTCTAACTATGGCTACACCTTC. Protein product: CASSLTGSNYGYTF.